The clone carrying this T cell receptor beta chain was found a few times. Its antigen is not known. This sample is part of a study of blood T cells in healthy people across ages. A second PCR of 7 to 11 cycles used a sample-barcoded 5' primer and a J-beta primer mix. In TCRdb, the 5' RACE reads were re-called with MiXCR into one record per CDR3 protein. This table holds roughly 800,000 distinct CDR3 sequences, 58% found once. The CDR3 covers 14 residues. V was pared by 3 bases and J by 4 bases, with 15 bases between. Germline CDR1 DFQATT, CDR2 SNEGSKA (reference sequence). Broader study findings: Unsorted PBMCs prevented conclusive naive versus antigen-experienced comparison. Donor CMV status, an unknown factor, possibly confounded changes in expanded clonotypes.

The sequence was collected from a man aged 25 to 45 in good health. The sequenced sample was blood. The chain carries TRBV20-1 and TRBJ2-5, with a possible D match to TRBD2 (7 bases). The CDR3 protein is CSARAAGAAETQYF. As DNA, the CDR3 is TGCAGTGCTAGGGCCGCGGGGGCAGCAGAGACCCAGTACTTC.